This record covers a single T cell receptor beta chain. The antigen is not known. The 5'RACE method, run with constant-segment primers, produced TCR alpha and TCR beta cDNA libraries (carrying sample barcodes and UMIs). TCRdb re-analysed the 5' RACE reads in MiXCR, keeping a single row per CDR3 protein. Found here are under 600,000 distinct CDR3 sequences, about 20% of them singletons; the top ten hold approximately 8%. The source of the sample is a study of T-cell memory formation after mild COVID-19. Study-level information: The TCR clusters were mostly specific to one donor. Study-level points and caveats: Contracting CD4+ clones sat mainly in CM and EM; CD8+ in EMRA.

V was shortened by 4 bases and J by 0 bases, with 13 bases between the two germline ends. Germline V gives CDR1 LGHNA, CDR2 YSLEER. CDR3 size: 16 residues. The V and J genes are TRBV4-3 and TRBJ2-1; weak D call: TRBD2 (7 bases). The clonotype was recovered from an adult woman who had mild COVID-19 (a few samples of this study predate the infection). Cell type and time point are not known. The sample consisted of PBMCs or a T cell subset sorted from them (not recorded which). CDR3 protein: CASSPLGGHSYNEQFF. The CDR3 bases are TGCGCCAGCAGCCCCTTGGGGGGGCACTCCTACAATGAGCAGTTCTTC.